A single sample gave rise to the 20 T cell receptor beta chains below, sequenced in a study of blood T cell repertoires in COVID-19. The method was immunoSEQ multiplex PCR; TCRdb's version includes in-frame clones alone and lacks a portion of them. The sample lists 150,000 to 200,000 clones, more than 75% occurring once. The sample comprised peripheral blood. The receptors were sampled from a man aged 35 to 55 with active or convalescent COVID-19.

The chain recombines TRBV5-6 with TRBJ2-3; possibly TRBD1 for D (6 bases). Germline lookup yields CDR1 SGHDT and CDR2 YYEEEE. The V end was cut by 1 base, the J end by 0 bases, with 6 bases between. This CDR3 has 14 amino acids. The CDR3 nucleotides read TGTGCCAGCAGCTTGAGGGGGAGCACAGATACGCAGTATTTT. Its protein is CASSLRGSTDTQYF.

The chain uses TRBV7-2 and TRBJ2-3, with TRBD2 matching 8 bases. The V segment lost 4 bases and the J segment 5 bases; nucleotides outside the gene matches: 11. CDR3 length: 16 residues. Germline V CDR1 and CDR2: SGHTA, FQGNSA. The CDR3 loop is CASSSQAGVGVDTQYF. The DNA for the CDR3 is TGTGCCAGCAGCTCACAAGCGGGAGTAGGGGTAGATACGCAGTATTTT. Drawing the rest from reference TRBV7-2 and TRBJ2-3, the complete variable domain is GAGVSQSPSNKVTEKGKDVELRCDPISGHTALYWYRQSLGQGLEFLIYFQGNSAPDKSGLPSDRFSAERTGGSVSTLTIQRTQQEDSAVYLCASSSQAGVGVDTQYFGPGTRLTVL.

This chain joins TRBV9 and TRBJ1-3; the D is unclear. V gave up 0 bases and J gave up 0 bases, with 4 bases separating them. There are 14 residues in the CDR3. Germline assignment: CDR1 SGDLS and CDR2 YYNGEE. In nucleotides, the CDR3 is TGTGCCAGCAGCGTAGGAGTCTCTGGAAACACCATATATTTT. It yields the protein CASSVGVSGNTIYF.

This sequence joins TRBV30 and TRBJ1-2; D might be TRBD1 (5 bases). V was trimmed by 8 bases and J by 4 bases, leaving 17 bases between them. Germline CDR1 reads GTSNPN; CDR2 reads SVGIG (reference sequence). The CDR3 is made up of 13 amino acids. CDR3 sequence: CAGTPGPPYGYTF. As DNA, the CDR3 is TGTGCCGGGACCCCAGGTCCCCCCTATGGCTACACCTTC.

This clone appeared a single time. The chain couples TRBV6-5 to TRBJ2-5; D gene uncertain. With 1 base removed from V and 5 bases from J, the gap between germline ends came to 11 bases. The CDR3 loop spans 14 amino acids. The V gene's germline CDR1 is MNHEY and CDR2 SVGAGI. The CDR3 here is CASSYYSAGETQYF. In DNA, the CDR3 is TGTGCCAGCAGTTACTACTCGGCCGGGGAGACCCAGTACTTC.

The CDR3 bases are TGTGCCAGCAGTGACCCCGGGGGACAGCTTAACTATGGCTACACCTTC. Amino acid sequence: CASSDPGGQLNYGYTF. This chain uses TRBV25-1 with TRBJ1-2; TRBD1 agrees at 7 bases. Losses at the gene ends were 3 bases for V and 1 base for J; bases not matched to a gene: 8. CDR1 is MGHDK and CDR2 is SYGVNS in the germline V gene. The CDR3 length is 16 residues.

The V call is TRBV28, the J call TRBJ1-6; D ambiguous. Trimming pared 6 bases from V and 0 bases from J, leaving 9 bases between. This CDR3 region has 15 residues. The germline gives CDR1 MDHEN, CDR2 SYDVKM. The CDR3: CASRKSSSYNSPLHF. CDR3 nucleotide sequence: TGTGCCAGCAGAAAGTCGAGCTCCTATAATTCACCCCTCCACTTT.

CDR3 in DNA: TGCGCCAGCAGCCATGCCCTGGCTTACCGCGGTGAGCAGTTCTTC. Its translation: CASSHALAYRGEQFF. This chain joins TRBV4-1 and TRBJ2-1; D is unresolved. Germline values: CDR1 MGHRA, CDR2 YSYEKL. Between the trimmed V and J ends, which lost 3 bases and 9 bases, there was a span of 18 bases. The CDR3 is made up of 15 amino acids.

The J gene is TRBJ1-1, the V gene TRBV19; 8 nucleotides line up with TRBD1. This CDR3 comprises 15 residues. V trimming: 3 bases; J trimming: 4 bases; junction bases outside the gene matches: 7. The germline V gene encodes CDR1 LNHDA and CDR2 SQIVND (reference sequence). Here the CDR3 DNA reads TGTGCCAGTAGTATCAGTCAGGGGGCTGGCACTGAAGCTTTCTTT. It encodes CASSISQGAGTEAFF.

The rearrangement uses TRBV5-6 and TRBJ1-5; 12 positions agree with TRBD1. After removal of 4 bases from V and 2 bases from J, the junction contained 4 bases not matched to a gene. Germline CDR1 reads SGHDT; CDR2 reads YYEEEE. The CDR3 runs 16 residues. This chain's CDR3 is CASSRGQGAGNQPQHF. The CDR3 DNA is TGTGCCAGCAGCCGGGGACAGGGGGCCGGCAATCAGCCCCAGCATTTT.

The chain combines TRBV2 with TRBJ1-5; D is perhaps TRBD1 (5 bases). The CDR3 is 15 amino acids. V was pared by 3 bases and J by 3 bases, with 12 bases between. CDR1 and CDR2 from the germline V gene are SNHLY and FYNNEI. The CDR3 loop reads CASSEGGRYNQPQHF. The CDR3 coding sequence is TGTGCCAGCAGTGAGGGGGGACGGTACAATCAGCCCCAGCATTTT.

V and J are TRBV4-3 and TRBJ1-5, with D uncertain. Germline assignment: CDR1 LGHNA and CDR2 YSLEER. Between the trimmed V and J ends, which lost 3 bases and 4 bases, there was a span of 10 bases. CDR3 size: 14 residues. This CDR3 reads CASSQHGENQPQHF. Written as DNA, the CDR3 is TGCGCCAGCAGCCAGCACGGGGAAAATCAGCCCCAGCATTTT.

V gene TRBV11-2 combines with J gene TRBJ1-5; 7 bases match TRBD1. The germline V gene encodes CDR1 SGHAT and CDR2 FQNNGV. The junction had 9 bases not matched to a gene; V was cut back by 1 base and J by 3 bases. The CDR3 covers 17 residues. The CDR3 here is CASSLGLPTGYNQPQHF. Written as DNA, the CDR3 is TGTGCCAGCAGCTTAGGTCTTCCGACAGGGTACAATCAGCCCCAGCATTTT.

The chain joins TRBV4-3 to TRBJ1-1; possible D gene TRBD1, 5 bases. Trimming cost V 2 bases and J 7 bases, with 20 bases left between them. CDR1 and CDR2 (germline): LGHNA, YSLEER. CDR3 size: 16 residues. The chain's CDR3 is CASSQNGVQGGVEAFF. Written as DNA, the CDR3 is TGCGCCAGCAGCCAAAATGGTGTCCAGGGTGGTGTTGAAGCTTTCTTT.

This clone was counted a single time. The J gene is TRBJ1-2, the V gene TRBV2; maybe TRBD1 (6 bases). Looked up from germline, CDR1 is SNHLY and CDR2 is FYNNEI. The germline V and J ends were trimmed by 10 bases and 4 bases, with 13 bases remaining between them. The CDR3 extends over 12 amino acids. CDR3 residues: CATSRTAYGYTF. The CDR3 DNA sequence: TGTGCCACCAGCAGGACAGCCTATGGCTACACCTTC.

V usage is TRBV19 and J usage is TRBJ1-1; 10 bases agree with TRBD1. This CDR3 is 18 amino acids long. V gave up 1 base and J gave up 4 bases; unmatched junction bases: 12. Germline V CDR1 and CDR2: LNHDA, SQIVND (reference sequence). The DNA of the CDR3 is TGTGCCAGTAGTATAGTATCACTTCAGGACAGGGGGGTCACTGAAGCTTTCTTT. Residues: CASSIVSLQDRGVTEAFF.

V is TRBV29-1 and J is TRBJ1-2; 8 bases line up with TRBD1. With V trimmed by 2 bases and J by 4 bases, 6 bases remained unmatched. CDR3 length equals 14 residues. Looked up from germline, CDR1 is SQVTM and CDR2 is ANQGSEA. The CDR3 here is CSVERTGPGYGYTF. The CDR3 DNA reads TGCAGCGTTGAAAGGACAGGGCCGGGCTATGGCTACACCTTC.

This clone was found once. The junction shows a germline mismatch at one end, possibly a read error. The V gene is TRBV5-1, the J gene TRBJ1-3, with D possibly TRBD1 on 6 matching bases. CDR1 and CDR2 from the germline V gene are SGHRS and YFSETQ. The CDR3 sequence is 16 residues long. The CDR3 reads CASSLLDRWTGDTIYF. The CDR3 DNA reads as TGCGCCAGCAGCTTGCTGGACAGATGGACTGGAGACACCATATATTTT.

V is TRBV18 and J is TRBJ2-1; 8 nucleotides line up with TRBD2. The CDR3 has 16 residues. The junction had 16 bases not matched to a gene; V was cut back by 6 bases and J by 9 bases. CDR1 is KGHSH and CDR2 is LQKENI in the germline V gene. The CDR3 spells CASSRIPGLVRVEQFF. In DNA form, the CDR3 reads TGTGCCAGCTCTCGGATACCGGGACTAGTTAGAGTTGAGCAGTTCTTC.

The rearrangement joins TRBV6-1 to TRBJ2-7, with 8 nucleotides matching TRBD2. CDR3 length: 16 amino acids. Germline CDR1 MNHNS, CDR2 SASEGT. V was pared by 0 bases and J by 4 bases, with 8 bases of the junction left unmatched. The CDR3 DNA sequence: TGTGCCAGCAGTGAAGCCCACGGGGGGGCTGGATACGAGCAGTACTTC. It codes for CASSEAHGGAGYEQYF.